The 20 T cell receptor beta chains presented below share a single source sample, sequenced in a study of T cell changes during pregnancy in multiple sclerosis. TCRdb keeps only in-frame clones here, not all; method: immunoSEQ multiplex PCR. Seen here are approximately 63,000 clones, over 90% observed once, and the top ten hold approximately 2.5%. The source was CD8+ T cells from peripheral blood mononuclear cells, collected in the third trimester of pregnancy. All receptors come from a female donor with multiple sclerosis, enrolled in a pregnancy study.

The chain combines TRBV5-4 with TRBJ2-1, with TRBD2 matching over 11 bases. Trimming removed 4 bases from V and 2 bases from J; junction bases left unmatched: 5. The germline gives CDR1 SGHNT, CDR2 YYREEE (reference sequence). There are 16 residues in the CDR3. The CDR3 DNA reads as TGTGCCAGCAGCCCAGAGACTAGCGGGGCCTACAATGAGCAGTTCTTC. This sequence encodes CASSPETSGAYNEQFF.

CDR3 amino acids: CASTPSGLAGNEQFF. The CDR3 DNA is TGCGCCAGCACCCCCTCTGGGCTAGCGGGCAATGAGCAGTTCTTC. This chain connects TRBV5-1 to TRBJ2-1; TRBD2 matches at 8 bases. The CDR3 consists of 15 residues. The J segment lost 6 bases and the V segment lost 6 bases, leaving 11 bases of the junction unmatched. Germline CDR1 reads SGHRS; CDR2 reads YFSETQ.

This clone was seen once. The chain combines TRBV11-2 with TRBJ1-5; possible D gene TRBD1, 5 bases. Trimming took off 2 bases at V and 6 bases at J, with 8 bases between the two ends. The CDR3 sequence is 13 residues long. CDR1 and CDR2 from the germline V gene are SGHAT and FQNNGV. CDR3 amino acids: CASSLRGGQPQHF. In nucleotides, the CDR3 is TGTGCCAGCAGCTTAAGGGGAGGTCAGCCCCAGCATTTT. The whole variable domain, remainder taken from reference TRBV11-2 and TRBJ1-5, is EAGVAQSPRYKIIEKRQSVAFWCNPISGHATLYWYQQILGQGPKLLIQFQNNGVVDDSQLPKDRFSAERLKGVDSTLKIQPAKLEDSAVYLCASSLRGGQPQHFGDGTRLSIL.

V usage is TRBV7-9 and J usage is TRBJ2-7; 8 bases map to TRBD1. The germline V gene has CDR1 SEHNR and CDR2 FQNEAQ (reference sequence). The CDR3 has 16 amino acids. Losses at the gene ends were 3 bases for V and 0 bases for J; bases not matched to a gene: 7. The CDR3 reads CASSLTGALISYEQYF. In DNA form, the CDR3 reads TGTGCCAGCAGCTTGACAGGGGCCCTGATCTCCTACGAGCAGTACTTC.

The chain is built from TRBV4-3 and TRBJ1-1; D perhaps matches TRBD1 (6 bases). Deletions cut 1 base from V and 0 bases from J, with 18 bases between. This CDR3 spans 18 amino acids. Germline CDR1 is LGHNA and CDR2 is YSLEER. DNA of the CDR3: TGCGCCAGCAGCCAAGGGGGGGGAGACAGGCTGGTGAACACTGAAGCTTTCTTT. It encodes CASSQGGGDRLVNTEAFF.

This chain links TRBV19 with TRBJ2-7; weak D call: TRBD1 (5 bases). Deletions cut 4 bases from V and 3 bases from J, with 16 bases between. Germline CDR1 is LNHDA and CDR2 is SQIVND (reference sequence). The CDR3 is made up of 15 amino acids. CDR3 sequence (DNA): TGTGCCAGTAGTACCTTCGGACATGCTAACTACGAGCAGTACTTC. Protein: CASSTFGHANYEQYF.

The chain couples TRBV7-3 to TRBJ2-5; 8 nucleotides line up with TRBD1. V lost 2 bases to trimming and J lost 5 bases; unmatched junction nucleotides: 10. The CDR3 loop spans 16 amino acids. Germline V gene sequence: CDR1 SGHTA, CDR2 FQGTGA. This CDR3 is CASSLVGTGGVETQYF. The CDR3 nucleotides are TGTGCCAGCAGCTTAGTTGGGACAGGTGGAGTGGAGACCCAGTACTTC.

This rearrangement joins TRBV11-3 to TRBJ2-7, with D tentatively TRBD1 (6 bases). Germline CDR1 reads SGHNT; CDR2 reads YENEEA. V gave up 5 bases and J gave up 4 bases, with 12 bases separating them. This CDR3 spans 13 amino acids. The CDR3 DNA reads TGTGCCAGCAGCCCATCCACAGGGTACGAGCAGTACTTC. Translating gives CASSPSTGYEQYF.

This chain links TRBV5-8 with TRBJ2-1; D gene ambiguous. The CDR3 extends over 13 amino acids. Germline V gene sequence: CDR1 SGHTS, CDR2 YDEGEE. Between the trimmed V and J ends, which lost 6 bases and 8 bases, there was a span of 15 bases. CDR3 sequence (DNA): TGTGCCAGCACCCTAATTTCTACGGATGAGCAGTTCTTC. This sequence encodes CASTLISTDEQFF.

This chain uses TRBV28 with TRBJ2-7; TRBD2 matches 11 bases. CDR1 is MDHEN and CDR2 is SYDVKM in the germline V gene. Germline trimming cut 5 bases from V and 2 bases from J; bases unmatched to any gene: 8. CDR3 size: 16 residues. For the CDR3, the DNA is TGTGCCAGCAGTCCACGACTAGCGGGGACCACCTACGAGCAGTACTTC. Translation gives CASSPRLAGTTYEQYF. The full variable domain, with the rest looked up from reference TRBV28 and TRBJ2-7, is DVKVTQSSRYLVKRTGEKVFLECVQDMDHENMFWYRQDPGLGLRLIYFSYDVKMKEKGDIPEGYSVSREKKERFSLILESASTNQTSMYLCASSPRLAGTTYEQYFGPGTRLTVT.

The chain uses TRBV6-6 and TRBJ1-2; no firm D call. The length of the CDR3 is 15 residues. In germline, CDR1 is MNHNY, CDR2 SVGAGI (reference sequence). Trimming left V 2 bases short and J 3 bases short, with 13 bases between. The CDR3 spells CASSYRASFDYGYTF. In nucleotides, the CDR3 is TGTGCCAGCAGTTACAGGGCTAGCTTTGACTATGGCTACACCTTC.

The chain couples TRBV7-6 to TRBJ2-1; TRBD1 might be the D (5 bases). The CDR3 contains 14 residues. Germline lookup yields CDR1 SGHVS and CDR2 FNYEAQ. V gave up 5 bases and J gave up 2 bases, with 10 bases separating them. CDR3 loop: CASSMDKTYNEQFF. The CDR3 DNA follows: TGTGCCAGCAGCATGGACAAAACCTACAATGAGCAGTTCTTC.

V and J are TRBV6-6 and TRBJ2-1, with 7 positions matching TRBD2. The CDR3 consists of 15 residues. CDR1 and CDR2 from the germline V gene are MNHNY and SVGAGI (reference sequence). The V gene end was trimmed by 0 bases and the J gene end by 3 bases; junction bases not matched to a gene: 2. For the CDR3, the DNA is TGTGCCAGCAGTTACTCTGGGGGGGACTACAATGAGCAGTTCTTC. Translated: CASSYSGGDYNEQFF.

The chain has TRBV27 and TRBJ2-4; tentative D call: TRBD1 (6 bases). CDR3 length: 16 residues. The V gene's germline CDR1 is MNHEY and CDR2 SMNVEV (reference sequence). V was shortened by 5 bases and J by 2 bases, with 16 bases between the two germline ends. DNA of the CDR3: TGTGCCAGCAGTCAACTAACCGGGACAACCAAAAACATTCAGTACTTC. Translating gives CASSQLTGTTKNIQYF.

This chain connects TRBV27 to TRBJ2-7; the D is unclear. The CDR3 loop spans 13 amino acids. The V and J ends lost 2 bases and 5 bases respectively, with 10 bases between them. Germline lookup yields CDR1 MNHEY and CDR2 SMNVEV (reference sequence). CDR3 sequence reads: CASSLRSFNEQYF. Here the CDR3 DNA reads TGTGCCAGCAGTTTACGGAGTTTCAACGAGCAGTACTTC.

This chain joins TRBV5-1 and TRBJ2-2, with TRBD2 identical over 7 bases. The CDR3 totals 17 residues. Germline V gene sequence: CDR1 SGHRS, CDR2 YFSETQ. V shed 3 bases, J shed 2 bases, and the junction held 10 bases outside the gene matches. CDR3 coding DNA: TGCGCCAGCAGCTCGCCCGGAGGCGGGAGTAACACCGGGGAGCTGTTTTTT. This translates into CASSSPGGGSNTGELFF.

The chain joins TRBV9 to TRBJ2-5; D is unresolved. Germline V gives CDR1 SGDLS, CDR2 YYNGEE. The CDR3 covers 13 residues. V lost 2 bases and J 5 bases, leaving 10 bases between the germline ends. In DNA, the CDR3 is TGTGCCAGCAGCGTTAAAGGCAGGGAGACCCAGTACTTC. It encodes CASSVKGRETQYF.

The rearrangement links TRBV7-9 to TRBJ2-1; 11 nucleotides align to TRBD2. From germline, CDR1 is SEHNR and CDR2 FQNEAQ (reference sequence). V trimming: 5 bases; J trimming: 4 bases; junction bases outside the gene matches: 13. CDR3 size: 18 residues. CDR3 coding DNA: TGTGCCAGCAGCATATCGAAGACCGGGACTAGCGGATACAATGAGCAGTTCTTC. This encodes CASSISKTGTSGYNEQFF.

The chain links TRBV19 to TRBJ2-7; perhaps TRBD1 as D (5 bases). The V end was cut by 3 bases, the J end by 6 bases, with 12 bases between. The CDR3 has 13 residues. Germline values: CDR1 LNHDA, CDR2 SQIVND (reference sequence). CDR3: CASSMGQGGEQYF. The CDR3 DNA reads as TGTGCCAGTAGTATGGGGCAGGGCGGCGAGCAGTACTTC.

This clone was detected a few times. The chain employs TRBV9 and TRBJ2-1; 9 bases line up with TRBD2. Germline lookup yields CDR1 SGDLS and CDR2 YYNGEE. This CDR3 has 16 residues. Germline trimming cut 4 bases from V and 8 bases from J; bases unmatched to any gene: 13. The CDR3 bases are TGTGCCAGCAGCACCCATAGCGGGGGCTTGGCAGATGAGCAGTTCTTC. It encodes CASSTHSGGLADEQFF. The full variable domain, its missing parts supplied by reference TRBV9 and TRBJ2-1, is DSGVTQTPKHLITATGQRVTLRCSPRSGDLSVYWYQQSLDQGLQFLIQYYNGEERAKGNILERFSAQQFPDLHSELNLSSLELGDSALYFCASSTHSGGLADEQFFGPGTRLTVL.